The text below deals with one T cell receptor (beta chain). Its antigen remains unidentified. No base quality information exists; no much larger clone differs at one position. The data originate from a study of cytomegalovirus exposure and HLA in healthy donors (dated by TCRdb to about 2017). Study-wide context: According to an earlier analysis of 587 of the donors, about 179 million T cells yielded 90 million to 140 million unique TCR beta sequences and 276 Gb of sequence data. A later analysis re-examined previously published TCR beta repertoires from 600 to 700 donors and added high-resolution HLA genotyping to investigate patterns of TCR occurrence. All discovery cohort repertoires had been generated on a single sequencing platform. Among roughly 400 genotyped donors of the cohort, an average of around 250,000 unique TCR beta nucleotide sequences was sequenced per donor, of which approximately 18% were non-productive. Using immunosequencing, the study profiled T cell repertoires from about 610 subjects and related those repertoires to cytomegalovirus serostatus. To predict cytomegalovirus infection status, the study combined high-throughput TCR immunosequencing, statistical association of individual TCRs with disease status, and machine learning. In an earlier analysis of 500 to 650 of the donors, high-throughput TCR beta sequencing was used to judge whether each TCR beta V gene segment behaved as functional or pseudogenic. A separate validation cohort of 100 to 150 different subjects was used in addition to the 666-subject first cohort. Rather than using new phenotypic data, the later analysis identified candidate immune exposures from TCR beta sequences and from how often those sequences occurred across donors. Of the roughly 430 genotyped donors, approximately 83% fell in the genetic ancestry cluster associated with self-reported Caucasian donors. In a later genetic analysis, genome-wide SNP genotypes for about 55% of the roughly 700 donors were used, and that subset was treated as a discovery cohort. Because of strong linkage in the cohort, 5 or 6 DR-DQ haplotypes were treated as single units for association and clustering. About 280 gigabases of sequencing data and about 92 million unique TCR sequences made up an early release that covered approximately 700 HLA-typed donors. HLA typing included class I and class II loci at four-digit resolution. The study aimed to test whether cataloging public T cell receptors could reveal signatures of past pathogen exposure. Typing coverage varied by locus: about 629-630 donors for A, B, C, DRB1 and DQB1; 500 to 550 for DQA1; about 590 for DPA1; under 490 for DPB1. Alongside the repertoire data, information on donor age, sex, ethnicity and CMV serostatus was compiled.

Receptor amplification or capture employed the immunoSEQ multiplex PCR assay. For the multiplex PCR, a mixture combining 60 forward primers for TCR Vbeta segments and 13 reverse primers for TCR Jbeta segments was used. The CDR3 region of rearranged TCR beta genes was amplified from genomic DNA by a multiplex PCR assay. The amplified TCR beta libraries were sequenced on the Illumina HiSeq System as 87-base-pair reads. Concerning the study's data processing: Across the 640 or so repertoires, a later analysis counted some 80 million unique TCR beta chains, roughly 11 million of which were shared by at least two donors. A nearest-neighbor algorithm error-corrected the raw reads and collapsed the reads into unique sequences, merging closely related sequences to remove PCR and sequencing errors. To assign V, D and J gene segments, CDR3 sequences were aligned to IMGT reference sequences. Each retained sequence needed at least a six-nucleotide match to both a V gene segment and a J gene segment. A rearrangement counted as productive if the CDR3 had no stop codons and remained in frame with V and J, and every other rearrangement counted as non-productive. Following IMGT convention, CDR3 was defined as the stretch from the second conserved V-encoded cysteine to the conserved J-encoded phenylalanine. The earlier analysis of about 620 of the donors excluded sequences that lacked an unambiguous match to a single V gene segment. An earlier analysis of roughly 590 of the donors called V segments functional above 56.7% productive rearrangements and segregating when the between-donor standard deviation exceeded 5%. To diagnose cytomegalovirus status from the catalog of TCR beta chain sequences, a statistical classification framework was built. In a later analysis, V and J genes were assigned by comparing TCR nucleotide sequences against IMGT/GENE-DB human TR gene sequences. The TCRdist pipeline was used in a later analysis to assign CDR3 sequences and most-parsimonious VDJ recombination scenarios. A later analysis defined each TCR beta chain by its CDR3 amino acid sequence plus V-gene family, and excluded reads lacking a unique V-gene family. In a later analysis, 500 to 700 highly shared, low-generation-probability nucleotide sequences were removed to address suspected cross-contamination and a sequencing artifact. For each public chain, a later analysis derived a clonal expansion index from normalized ranks of inferred template counts within each repertoire. In a later analysis, generation probabilities were computed with a VDJ recombination model fitted to out-of-frame rearrangements, and the resulting probabilities were checked against IGoR. In a later analysis, TCR-TCR, TCR-HLA and TCR-CMV co-occurrence was scored with hypergeometric tests, and a repertoire-size bias correction was applied to TCR pairs. A later analysis estimated false discovery rates by permuting HLA or CMV assignments 20 times. In a later analysis, co-occurring TCRs were grouped with DBSCAN, and TCRdist sequence similarity was added when clustering was performed within HLA-allele-positive subsets. Repertoires with fewer than 30,000 or more than 120,000 public chains were left out of co-occurrence clustering, as were five repertoires with anomalous nucleotide sharing. The source is immuneACCESS, and TCRdb retained only in-frame sequences with V and J called. Part of the clones is not carried over; for the studies checked, unresolved V genes explain less than half of this, and the remainder is unexplained. V and J calls plus clone size are reproduced from that table; the DNA served to infer D and trimming. This sample holds approximately 100,000 clones; 75% to 90% were observed only once. The top ten clones comprise approximately 3.9% of the sample.

The cohort consisted of hundreds of healthy bone marrow donors. Cohort members were all nominally healthy when sampled, although unrecorded immune exposures were likely present. The donor tested CMV seronegative and was one of the 352 seronegative cohort members. Every donor gave a peripheral blood sample, and the peripheral blood mononuclear cells from that sample were used for TCR beta sequencing. Genomic DNA was extracted from the blood cell samples with the Qiagen DNeasy Blood Extraction Kit. Study-wide findings and limitations: Most TCR sequences were observed very rarely across donors, whereas some public TCRs were present in many individuals. Immune exposure information for the cohort was limited to CMV serostatus. Compared with equally common non-associated chains, HLA-associated TCR beta chains in a later analysis were more clonally expanded and had lower generation probabilities. An association between a missense DCLRE1C variant and V-gene and J-gene trimming of TCR beta chains was found in a later genetic analysis and replicated in an independent cohort. A later analysis associated 15,000 to 20,000 TCR beta sequences with specific HLA alleles at a false discovery rate of 0.05. The classifier was reported to diagnose cytomegalovirus status with high specificity and sensitivity in both the original cohort and the validation cohort. Only TCR beta chains were sequenced in this cohort, and the absence of alpha or paired-chain data limited detectable features. In an earlier analysis of around 600 of the donors, most TCR beta V segments were observed in productive rearrangements about 87% or about 30% of the time, broadly matching IMGT annotations. A cluster of highly shared sequence variants was judged likely to be a technical artifact of the sequencing pipeline. In vitro tests confirmed that a few of the cytomegalovirus-associated TCR beta chains recognize cytomegalovirus antigens. Because HLA typing was missing for some donors at each locus, association tests included only the typed subset. Presence/absence analyses assumed roughly uniform sequencing depth across donors, an assumption that may not hold. It was suggested by the authors that the approach could potentially be generalized to other disease states and immunological phenotypes. Correlated functional status among segregating V segments might be attributable to linkage disequilibrium, but an unknown experimental factor could not be ruled out. A later analysis found that most CMV-associated TCR beta chains appeared HLA-restricted, with HLA associations seemingly driven largely by CMV exposure. The study gave a list of about 160 TCR beta chains associated with cytomegalovirus. Strong co-occurrence of HLA alleles, especially DR and DQ, made assigning TCR associations to individual alleles difficult. Because the 87-base-pair reads could not distinguish some IMGT-functional V segments, including TRBV6-2 and TRBV6-3, those segments were excluded. A further reported finding was that TCR beta sequences accurately predicted the HLA-A and HLA-B alleles for most subjects in the first cohort. According to a later analysis, TCR association rates differed among HLA loci, with DRB1 alleles showing the most associated TCRs and HLA-C alleles showing the fewest. A later analysis reported that several top co-occurrence clusters appeared linked to parvovirus B19, influenza, CMV and Epstein-Barr virus. In a later genetic analysis, fewer N-insertions in productive TCRs were reported among donors in an Asian-associated ancestry cluster than the roughly 640-donor mean. Seventeen rarely observed V segments, including chromosome 9 orphons, were excluded from the earlier analysis of several hundred of the donors because counts were too low.

Measured from the cysteine to the phenylalanine, the CDR3 is 16 residues long. Only CDR3 DNA remains: 48 bases, in frame from the first base. V is pared back by 0 bases and J by 4 bases, with 15 bases lying between the germline termini. Taken from the germline V gene, the CDR1 and CDR2 loops are MGHRA and YSYEKL. This TCR was recovered from a man under 40 in good health and CMV-seronegative. Sequenced sample: PBMCs. Here the chain combines TRBV4-1 and TRBJ1-2; matching of 5 bases hints at TRBD1 as the D gene. The bases are TGCGCCAGCAGCCAAGAGGCAGGGACTAACTCCTATGGCTACACCTTC. Its protein reads: CASSQEAGTNSYGYTF.